The sequence of this TCR beta chain was determined in a study of brain T cells in children with intractable seizures. Study-wide points: HCMV serostatus was not known, and viral specificity came from CDR3 similarity only.

The CDR3 spans 18 residues. V trimming: 2 bases; J trimming: 7 bases; junction bases outside the gene matches: 17. Germline CDR1 reads MNHNS; CDR2 reads SASEGT. Generated by immunoSEQ multiplex PCR, the TCRdb table keeps only in-frame clones and is missing some. This sample has about 320,000 clones, with about 94% found just once. Time point described: blood from clinic visit 5 months post-surgery; TSC patient then seizure free. Surgery cases with the highest brain T cell transcript signatures were chosen for sequencing. At least one anti-epileptic drug was given before surgery. Worth noting for this clone: Its antigen is currently unknown.

Material: peripheral blood, obtained roughly 5 months after surgery. This TCR came from a boy younger than two with tuberous sclerosis and intractable seizures. This chain links TRBV6-1 with TRBJ1-1; TRBD1 aligns across 9 bases. CDR3 coding DNA: TGTGCCAGCAGTGAACTCCCCGTCCTCCGGACAGGGGCGGGTGAAGCTTTCTTT. It yields the protein CASSELPVLRTGAGEAFF.